These 27 T cell receptor beta chains share one sample of origin, sequenced in a study of beta chain features in type 1 diabetes. Sequencing targeted expressed TCRB transcripts, as all isolated RNA had been reverse transcribed. The repertoire was sequenced with immunoSEQ multiplex PCR; TCRdb's copy has only in-frame clones and lacks some. The sample contains about 250,000 clones, 11% to 15% of which appear only once. The sequenced material came from naive CD4+ T cells from blood. The receptors derive from a woman aged 40 to 50 in good health.

The V gene is TRBV18, the J gene TRBJ1-2; D gene uncertain. The CDR3 loop spans 15 amino acids. Deletions cut 3 bases from V and 5 bases from J, with 16 bases between. CDR1 is KGHSH, CDR2 LQKENI, per germline. For the CDR3, the DNA is TGTGCCAGCTCACCCCGAGACGAGAGGGATTATGGCTACACCTTC. Translating gives CASSPRDERDYGYTF.

This clone was detected a few times. The chain joins TRBV5-5 to TRBJ1-1, with D unresolved. V lost 0 bases and J lost 1, with 4 bases in between. The CDR3 totals 13 residues. The germline CDR1 and CDR2 sequences are SGHKS and YYEKEE (reference sequence). The CDR3 DNA is TGTGCCAGCAGCTTGGGCGGGAACACTGAAGCTTTCTTT. The encoded protein is CASSLGGNTEAFF. Drawing the rest from reference TRBV5-5 and TRBJ1-1, the complete variable domain is DAGVTQSPTHLIKTRGQQVTLRCSPISGHKSVSWYQQVLGQGPQFIFQYYEKEERGRGNFPDRFSARQFPNYSSELNVNALLLGDSALYLCASSLGGNTEAFFGQGTRLTVV.

The V call is TRBV6-6, the J call TRBJ1-2; 9 nucleotides match TRBD1. The CDR3 runs to 13 residues. With V trimmed by 4 bases and J by 6 bases, 3 bases remained unmatched. The germline gives CDR1 MNHNY, CDR2 SVGAGI (reference sequence). The CDR3 region is CASSLQGADGYTF. CDR3 nucleotide sequence: TGTGCCAGCAGTTTACAGGGGGCGGATGGCTACACCTTC.

The sample holds a few counts of this clone. The J gene is TRBJ1-1, the V gene TRBV18; no firm D call. Germline assignment: CDR1 KGHSH and CDR2 LQKENI. The CDR3 runs to 15 residues. Trimming shortened V by 3 bases and J by 1 base, and 12 bases separated the two germline ends. CDR3 region: CASSPDSGGNTEAFF. CDR3 nucleotides: TGTGCCAGCTCACCGGACTCAGGAGGGAACACTGAAGCTTTCTTT.

CDR3 region: CASSVTGDRAYEQYF. CDR3 nucleotides: TGTGCCAGCAGCGTCACAGGGGACAGGGCCTACGAGCAGTACTTC. This sequence joins TRBV9 and TRBJ2-7; 9 bases are shared with TRBD1. The V gene's germline CDR1 is SGDLS and CDR2 YYNGEE. The CDR3 is 15 residues long. The V and J ends lost 2 bases and 2 bases, in that order; junction bases with no gene match: 5.

There are a few counts of this clone. The chain joins TRBV19 to TRBJ1-5; perhaps TRBD1 as D (6 bases). Germline values: CDR1 LNHDA, CDR2 SQIVND (reference sequence). The CDR3 sequence is 15 residues long. V was cut by 4 bases and J by 7 bases, with 17 bases left in between. The CDR3 region has the DNA TGTGCCAGTAGTACAGGGGCGGAATCAGGCCAGCCCCAGCATTTT. Translation: CASSTGAESGQPQHF.

There are a few counts of this clone. The chain employs TRBV5-4 and TRBJ2-1; 7 bases line up with TRBD1. The trim removed 3 bases at V and 6 bases at J, leaving 12 bases unmatched. Germline-derived CDR1 and CDR2 are SGHNT and YYREEE (reference sequence). CDR3 length equals 16 residues. CDR3 DNA sequence: TGTGCCAGCAGCTCGACCGGGAAGGGGGCCACCAATGAGCAGTTCTTC. This encodes CASSSTGKGATNEQFF.

There are a few counts of this clone. The chain employs TRBV7-8 and TRBJ2-3; D possibly corresponds to TRBD1 (6 bases). The CDR3 covers 18 residues. The germline V gene encodes CDR1 SGHVS and CDR2 FQNEAQ. The V and J ends lost 1 base and 3 bases respectively, with 20 bases between them. Here the CDR3 DNA reads TGTGCCAGCAGCTTAGGGCAGGGGCCAGGTGTCGGGACAGATACGCAGTATTTT. It specifies CASSLGQGPGVGTDTQYF.

The gene calls are TRBV18 and TRBJ2-7; possibly TRBD1 for D (5 bases). The CDR3 has 15 amino acids. The V gene lost 6 bases and the J gene lost 2 bases, with 17 bases spanning the gap. The germline CDR1 and CDR2 sequences are KGHSH and LQKENI. CDR3 DNA sequence: TGTGCCAGCTCCCCTGGAACAGGTACACCCTACGAGCAGTACTTC. Translated, it gives CASSPGTGTPYEQYF.

This clone was recorded many times. This chain uses TRBV29-1 with TRBJ2-2, with D perhaps matching TRBD2 (5 bases). V lost 5 bases and J lost 1, with 8 bases in between. The CDR3 spans 13 residues. The germline V gene has CDR1 SQVTM and CDR2 ANQGSEA. Written as DNA, the CDR3 is TGCAGCGTTCGGGGTTTGAACACCGGGGAGCTGTTTTTT. Its protein is CSVRGLNTGELFF.

This rearrangement joins TRBV5-1 to TRBJ2-5, with a possible D match to TRBD1 (6 bases). V was pared by 0 bases and J by 0 bases, with 9 bases between. The germline V gene has CDR1 SGHRS and CDR2 YFSETQ. The CDR3 covers 15 residues. CDR3 residues: CASSLATGYQETQYF. The CDR3 DNA is TGCGCCAGCAGCTTGGCTACAGGGTACCAAGAGACCCAGTACTTC.

The chain links TRBV11-2 to TRBJ1-2; D gene unclear. V lost 4 bases to trimming and J lost 14 bases, with 14 bases between them. The CDR3 runs to 11 residues. Germline V gene lookup returns CDR1 SGHAT and CDR2 FQNNGV. The CDR3 loop is CASSYIGPGTF. The CDR3, as DNA: TGTGCCAGCAGCTACATAGGCCCGGGAACCTTC.

This clone was picked up a small number of times. The chain combines TRBV5-4 with TRBJ2-5, with D possibly matching TRBD1 (6 bases). Trimming took 0 bases from V and 5 from J, leaving 8 bases between them. This CDR3 contains 13 residues. The germline gives CDR1 SGHNT, CDR2 YYREEE (reference sequence). The CDR3 is CASSLEGVETQYF. The CDR3 nucleotides read TGTGCCAGCAGCTTGGAGGGGGTGGAGACCCAGTACTTC.

V usage is TRBV7-2 and J usage is TRBJ2-1; TRBD2 aligns across 11 bases. Trimming cost V 7 bases and J 7 bases; bases outside gene matches: 9. The CDR3 totals 15 residues. The germline V gene has CDR1 SGHTA and CDR2 FQGNSA. In DNA form, the CDR3 reads TGTGCCAGCACCGTTAGCGGGGGGGCAAGGAATGAGCAGTTCTTC. Encoded protein: CASTVSGGARNEQFF. Looking up the rest from reference TRBV7-2 and TRBJ2-1 gives the full variable domain: GAGVSQSPSNKVTEKGKDVELRCDPISGHTALYWYRQSLGQGLEFLIYFQGNSAPDKSGLPSDRFSAERTGGSVSTLTIQRTQQEDSAVYLCASTVSGGARNEQFFGPGTRLTVL.

The chain joins TRBV6-5 to TRBJ1-2; a possible D gene is TRBD1 (6 bases). The CDR3 is 13 amino acids. The ends were cut back, 9 bases at V and 4 bases at J, with 15 bases in the middle. Germline CDR1 is MNHEY and CDR2 is SVGAGI. DNA for the CDR3: TGTGCCAGTCTCGCAGGGGAGGGCTATGGCTACACCTTC. Amino acids: CASLAGEGYGYTF.

This clone was recorded a few times. This chain uses TRBV2 with TRBJ2-7; 12 nucleotides match TRBD1. The CDR3 has 15 amino acids. Germline V CDR1 and CDR2: SNHLY, FYNNEI. J lost 2 bases, V lost 9 bases, and 8 bases had no gene match. The CDR3 DNA sequence: TGTGCCAGTCGTGGCGGGGACAGGGGGCCCTACGAGCAGTACTTC. Translation gives CASRGGDRGPYEQYF.

This clone was seen only a few times. This chain joins TRBV5-1 and TRBJ2-2; maybe TRBD1 (5 bases). This CDR3 comprises 15 residues. The V end lost 4 bases, the J end lost 2 bases, and 12 bases lay between the germline ends. Looked up from germline, CDR1 is SGHRS and CDR2 is YFSETQ. CDR3 protein: CASSRWGSNTGELFF. The CDR3 coding sequence is TGCGCCAGCAGCCGATGGGGCAGCAACACCGGGGAGCTGTTTTTT.

This clone was counted only a few times. The gene calls are TRBV5-1 and TRBJ2-1; 8 bases align to TRBD2. V was pared by 0 bases and J by 14 bases, with 7 bases of the junction left unmatched. Germline V gene data show CDR1 as SGHRS and CDR2 as YFSETQ. The CDR3 is 13 residues long. The CDR3 sequence: CASSLEGGGHEFF. The CDR3 DNA follows: TGCGCCAGCAGCTTGGAAGGCGGGGGGCATGAGTTCTTC.

This clone has a handful of counts. The chain joins TRBV9 to TRBJ2-7; 9 positions agree with TRBD2. Trimming at V came to 0 bases and at J to 4 bases, leaving 5 bases not matched to a gene. The germline V gene encodes CDR1 SGDLS and CDR2 YYNGEE. CDR3 length: 15 amino acids. This chain's CDR3 is CASSVGASGAYEQYF. As DNA, the CDR3 is TGTGCCAGCAGCGTAGGGGCTAGCGGGGCGTACGAGCAGTACTTC.

This sequence joins TRBV9 and TRBJ1-6, with 8 bases identical to TRBD1. Per germline, CDR1 SGDLS and CDR2 YYNGEE. This CDR3 has 17 residues. The V segment lost 4 bases and the J segment 7 bases; nucleotides outside the gene matches: 13. CDR3 protein: CASSTRQGRDLNSPLHF. DNA of the CDR3: TGTGCCAGCAGCACCCGACAGGGGAGGGACTTAAATTCACCCCTCCACTTT.

The V call is TRBV4-1, the J call TRBJ1-1; 7 bases fit TRBD1. Trimming at V came to 7 bases and at J to 3 bases, leaving 5 bases not matched to a gene. The CDR3 runs 13 residues. Germline CDR1 and CDR2: MGHRA and YSYEKL. The CDR3 sequence: CASKNRGHTEAFF. The CDR3 coding sequence is TGCGCCAGCAAAAACAGGGGACACACTGAAGCTTTCTTT.

The CDR3: CASRDTVSSYNEQFF. The CDR3 DNA reads TGTGCCAGCAGGGACACAGTGAGCTCCTACAATGAGCAGTTCTTC. The chain has TRBV6-1 and TRBJ2-1; possible D gene TRBD1, 5 bases. Trimming took 6 bases from V and 0 from J, leaving 12 bases between them. The CDR3 loop spans 15 amino acids. Germline V gene data show CDR1 as MNHNS and CDR2 as SASEGT.

This clone was recorded a few times. CDR3 in amino acids: CATSGQGAENTEAFF. Here the CDR3 DNA reads TGCGCCACCTCGGGACAGGGGGCGGAAAACACTGAAGCTTTCTTT. This rearrangement joins TRBV5-1 to TRBJ1-1; 12 bases line up with TRBD1. Germline V lookup: CDR1 SGHRS, CDR2 YFSETQ. There are 15 residues in the CDR3. The J segment lost 2 bases and the V segment lost 9 bases, leaving 8 bases of the junction unmatched. Based on the CDR3 plus reference TRBV5-1 and TRBJ1-1, the full variable domain is KAGVTQTPRYLIKTRGQQVTLSCSPISGHRSVSWYQQTPGQGLQFLFEYFSETQRNKGNFPGRFSGRQFSNSRSEMNVSTLELGDSALYLCATSGQGAENTEAFFGQGTRLTVV.

This clone was recorded a few times. This chain joins TRBV4-1 and TRBJ1-1, with a possible D match to TRBD1 (6 bases). V shed 2 bases and J shed 4 bases, with 17 bases lying between them. CDR1 and CDR2 from the germline V gene are MGHRA and YSYEKL. The CDR3 has 16 amino acids. The CDR3, as DNA: TGCGCCAGCAGCCAATCACAGGGATTCGCGGGCACTGAAGCTTTCTTT. Its translation: CASSQSQGFAGTEAFF.

The CDR3 protein is CSGISLGGEAFF. The CDR3 DNA reads as TGCAGCGGAATATCCCTGGGAGGTGAAGCTTTCTTT. The chain uses TRBV29-1 and TRBJ1-1; D unresolved. V lost 7 bases and J lost 7, with 16 bases in between. The CDR3 totals 12 residues. Germline-derived CDR1 and CDR2 are SQVTM and ANQGSEA. Complete variable domain (other parts from reference TRBV29-1 and TRBJ1-1): SAVISQKPSRDICQRGTSLTIQCQVDSQVTMMFWYRQQPGQSLTLIATANQGSEATYESGFVIDKFPISRPNLTFSTLTVSNMSPEDSSIYLCSGISLGGEAFFGQGTRLTVV.

V is TRBV7-8 and J is TRBJ2-7; 7 bases match TRBD1. V trimming: 5 bases; J trimming: 3 bases; junction bases outside the gene matches: 7. Looked up from germline, CDR1 is SGHVS and CDR2 is FQNEAQ. The CDR3 is made up of 14 amino acids. The CDR3 DNA reads TGTGCCAGCAGCCCCCGGACAGGACTCTACGAGCAGTACTTC. Its translation is CASSPRTGLYEQYF.

The chain joins TRBV7-9 to TRBJ2-3; 9 bases align to TRBD2. Germline values: CDR1 SEHNR, CDR2 FQNEAQ (reference sequence). The length of the CDR3 is 16 residues. With V trimmed by 5 bases and J by 2 bases, 8 bases remained unmatched. The CDR3: CASSPSGGFHTDTQYF. The CDR3 coding sequence is TGTGCCAGCAGCCCGAGCGGGGGGTTCCACACAGATACGCAGTATTTT.